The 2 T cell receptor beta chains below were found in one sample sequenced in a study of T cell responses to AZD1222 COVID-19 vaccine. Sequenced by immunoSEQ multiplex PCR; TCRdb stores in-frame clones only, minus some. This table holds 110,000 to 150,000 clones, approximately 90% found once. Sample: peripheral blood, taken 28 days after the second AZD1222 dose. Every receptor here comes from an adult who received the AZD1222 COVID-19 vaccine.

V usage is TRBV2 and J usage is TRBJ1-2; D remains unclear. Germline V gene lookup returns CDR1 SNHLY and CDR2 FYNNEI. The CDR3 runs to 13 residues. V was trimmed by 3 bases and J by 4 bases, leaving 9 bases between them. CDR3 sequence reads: CASSEYRSYGYTF. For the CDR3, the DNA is TGTGCCAGCAGTGAGTACCGAAGCTATGGCTACACCTTC.

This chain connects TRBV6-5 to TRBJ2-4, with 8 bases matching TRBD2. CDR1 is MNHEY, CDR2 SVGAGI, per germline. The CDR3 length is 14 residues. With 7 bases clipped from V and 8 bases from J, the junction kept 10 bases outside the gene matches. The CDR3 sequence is CASNSRGGSDIQYF. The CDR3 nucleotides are TGTGCCAGCAACTCCCGGGGGGGCTCGGACATTCAGTACTTC.